These 7 T cell receptor beta chains came from one sample sequenced in a study of T cell repertoires in cytomegalovirus infection. Each CDR3 protein is one row after TCRdb ran MiXCR on the reads. The repertoire holds fewer than 1,000,000 distinct CDR3 sequences, with about a third as singletons. Antigens of these TCRs are unknown. The material was cultured CD8+ T cells from PBMCs, obtained from culture after CMV antigen stimulation. These receptors all come from a human donor in good health (CMV status not recorded). Some clones in this sample may be carry-over from other donors' samples.

The chain employs TRBV6-1 and TRBJ1-2; D is uncertain. This CDR3 contains 11 residues. Trimming took off 3 bases at V and 6 bases at J, with 5 bases between the two ends. Germline CDR1 MNHNS, CDR2 SASEGT. The DNA of the CDR3 is TGTGCCAGCAGTGATGGTAATGGCTACACCTTC. Residues: CASSDGNGYTF.

This rearrangement joins TRBV7-4 to TRBJ1-6; D perhaps matches TRBD1 (5 bases). The CDR3 has 15 residues. The germline CDR1 and CDR2 sequences are SGHVT and SQSDAQ. Trimming removed 6 bases at V and 5 bases at J, with 14 bases between. CDR3 sequence reads: CASSSLGTDNSPLHF. The CDR3 nucleotides read TGTGCCAGCAGTTCTCTTGGGACGGATAATTCACCCCTCCACTTT.

This clonotype was observed a handful of times. CDR3 loop: CATSRPIQTDPYEQYF. CDR3 coding DNA: TGTGCCACCAGCAGACCGATCCAGACAGATCCCTACGAGCAGTACTTC. The chain combines TRBV15 with TRBJ2-7; tentative D call: TRBD1 (5 bases). The germline V gene encodes CDR1 LNHNV and CDR2 YYDKDF (reference sequence). The CDR3 runs 16 residues. Trimming removed 2 bases at V and 2 bases at J, with 16 bases between.

The chain combines TRBV7-2 with TRBJ1-2, with D perhaps matching TRBD1 (5 bases). Trimming removed 3 bases from V and 6 bases from J, with 11 bases in between. Germline V CDR1 and CDR2: SGHTA, FQGNSA. The CDR3 contains 13 residues. CDR3 DNA: TGTGCCAGCAGCTTTATGAGGGGCCATGGCTACACCTTC. Translated, it gives CASSFMRGHGYTF.

This clonotype was seen a handful of times. The CDR3 reads CASSSEFPEGGTEAFF. CDR3 DNA: TGTGCCAGCAGCTCCGAGTTCCCGGAGGGGGGTACTGAAGCTTTCTTT. This rearrangement joins TRBV7-9 to TRBJ1-1; D might be TRBD1 (6 bases). CDR3 length equals 16 residues. Germline loops: CDR1 SEHNR, CDR2 FQNEAQ (reference sequence). V lost 4 bases and J 5 bases, leaving 20 bases between the germline ends.

The genes are TRBV6-2 or TRBV6-3 and TRBJ1-4, with TRBD1 matching 7 bases. This CDR3 has 16 residues. The V and J ends lost 3 bases and 2 bases, in that order; junction bases with no gene match: 6. CDR1 MNHEY and CDR2 SVGEGT come from the germline V gene. In DNA form, the CDR3 reads TGTGCCAGCAGTTATTGGGGACAGCGGACTAATGAAAAACTGTTTTTT. Amino acids: CASSYWGQRTNEKLFF.

The V and J genes are TRBV4-1 and TRBJ2-1; 7 nucleotides agree with TRBD1. V was pared by 0 bases and J by 2 bases, with 4 bases of the junction left unmatched. Germline CDR1 is MGHRA and CDR2 is YSYEKL. The CDR3 is made up of 16 amino acids. CDR3 sequence reads: CASSQERGLPYNEQFF. The CDR3 DNA reads TGCGCCAGCAGCCAAGAAAGGGGGCTTCCCTACAATGAGCAGTTCTTC.